The 30 T cell receptor beta chains in this list originate from one sample, sequenced in a study of cytomegalovirus exposure and HLA in healthy donors. Both 60 Vbeta primers and 13 Jbeta primers went into the PCR. This table comes from immunoSEQ multiplex PCR, and its TCRdb copy is limited to in-frame clones, with some not included. The table records more than 150,000 clones, approximately 88% of them present only once. Input material: PBMCs. These TCRs come from a woman between 45 and 65 years old in good health and CMV-seropositive.

V and J are TRBV30 and TRBJ2-5; D remains unclear. Germline lookup yields CDR1 GTSNPN and CDR2 SVGIG (reference sequence). V dropped 5 bases and J dropped 1 base, with 8 bases sitting between them. CDR3 length equals 12 residues. The CDR3 DNA reads TGTGCCTGGGCCTATGTCCAAGAGACCCAGTACTTC. This sequence encodes CAWAYVQETQYF.

V and J are TRBV6-5 and TRBJ2-5; 8 bases map to TRBD1. Germline CDR1 reads MNHEY; CDR2 reads SVGAGI. This CDR3 has 15 amino acids. V lost 8 bases to trimming and J lost 4 bases; unmatched junction nucleotides: 12. The CDR3 sequence is CASGENGQGRETQYF. CDR3 DNA: TGTGCCAGCGGGGAGAATGGACAGGGAAGAGAGACCCAGTACTTC.

This chain links TRBV18 with TRBJ1-1, with D tentatively TRBD1 (5 bases). Per the germline V gene, CDR1 is KGHSH and CDR2 is LQKENI. V was clipped by 3 bases and J by 2 bases, with 16 bases between them. This CDR3 comprises 16 residues. For the CDR3, the DNA is TGTGCCAGCTCACCTCAACAGGAATTGGCTAACACTGAAGCTTTCTTT. This codes for CASSPQQELANTEAFF.

This rearrangement joins TRBV6-5 to TRBJ1-2; TRBD1 matches 7 bases. Losses at the gene ends were 5 bases for V and 8 bases for J; bases not matched to a gene: 5. The CDR3 spans 12 residues. Germline V gene sequence: CDR1 MNHEY, CDR2 SVGAGI. CDR3: CASSDRARGYTF. DNA for the CDR3: TGTGCCAGCAGTGACAGGGCTAGAGGCTACACCTTC.

The chain has TRBV4-1 and TRBJ2-7; weak D call: TRBD2 (5 bases). Trimming removed 3 bases at V and 8 bases at J, with 20 bases between. The CDR3 consists of 15 residues. Germline loops: CDR1 MGHRA, CDR2 YSYEKL. The CDR3 spells CASSQGYSVYRKQYF. Here the CDR3 DNA reads TGCGCCAGCAGCCAGGGATATAGCGTTTATAGGAAGCAGTACTTC.

The chain carries TRBV9 and TRBJ2-3; possible D gene TRBD2, 5 bases. The V gene's germline CDR1 is SGDLS and CDR2 YYNGEE. This CDR3 is built from 13 residues. The V gene lost 3 bases and the J gene lost 1 base, with 6 bases spanning the gap. The CDR3, as DNA: TGTGCCAGCAGCGATAGCGGCACAGATACGCAGTATTTT. Translated: CASSDSGTDTQYF.

On this clone itself: At one end, the junction sequence differs from germline, possibly due to a read error. The chain couples TRBV7-9 to TRBJ2-6; D not certain. Germline CDR1 SEHNR, CDR2 FQNEAQ (reference sequence). CDR3 length equals 16 residues. The CDR3 DNA reads TGTTCCAGCAGCTTAGCACGCGCGTCTGGGGCCAACGTCCTGACTTTC. Residues: CSSSLARASGANVLTF.

This clone was seen a handful of times. The chain combines TRBV4-3 with TRBJ1-1, with D possibly being TRBD1 (6 bases). CDR1 is LGHNA and CDR2 is YSLEER in the germline V gene. CDR3 size: 13 residues. V lost 1 base and J 5 bases, leaving 8 bases between the germline ends. The CDR3 coding sequence is TGCGCCAGCAGCCAAGGACAGGAGACTGAAGCTTTCTTT. It is translated as CASSQGQETEAFF.

This rearrangement joins TRBV29-1 to TRBJ2-3, with 10 bases fitting TRBD2. The CDR3 consists of 15 residues. The junction had 8 bases not matched to a gene; V was cut back by 5 bases and J by 3 bases. Germline loops: CDR1 SQVTM, CDR2 ANQGSEA. The chain's CDR3 is CSVQIAGGVTDTQYF. The CDR3 nucleotides are TGCAGCGTTCAAATAGCGGGGGGAGTGACAGATACGCAGTATTTT.

The chain uses TRBV18 and TRBJ1-1; D may be TRBD1 (6 bases). The V and J ends lost 5 bases and 0 bases respectively, with 10 bases between them. Germline values: CDR1 KGHSH, CDR2 LQKENI. The CDR3 has 14 residues. As DNA, the CDR3 is TGTGCCAGCTCAACGACAGGCCTGAACACTGAAGCTTTCTTT. Protein product: CASSTTGLNTEAFF.

The gene calls are TRBV6-5 and TRBJ1-3; D is uncertain. Germline lookup yields CDR1 MNHEY and CDR2 SVGAGI. The CDR3 sequence is 15 residues long. V was shortened by 5 bases and J by 0 bases, with 11 bases between the two germline ends. The DNA for the CDR3 is TGTGCCAGCAGTAAATACCTGAGCTCTGGAAACACCATATATTTT. It yields the protein CASSKYLSSGNTIYF.

This chain joins TRBV6-5 and TRBJ2-7; 7 nucleotides match TRBD2. The ends lost 4 bases at V and 4 bases at J; junction bases unmatched: 7. This CDR3 spans 14 amino acids. Germline V gives CDR1 MNHEY, CDR2 SVGAGI. CDR3 DNA sequence: TGTGCCAGCAGTTCCCGGGACTATGTATACGAGCAGTACTTC. This gives the protein CASSSRDYVYEQYF.

The V and J genes are TRBV27 and TRBJ2-4; D is unresolved. There are 15 residues in the CDR3. CDR1 and CDR2 (germline): MNHEY, SMNVEV (reference sequence). V was trimmed by 2 bases and J by 1 base, leaving 9 bases between them. Written as DNA, the CDR3 is TGTGCCAGCAGTTTAAGTACGAGGGCCAAAAACATTCAGTACTTC. Encoded protein: CASSLSTRAKNIQYF.

The chain joins TRBV19 to TRBJ1-6, with D unresolved. The V and J ends lost 5 bases and 4 bases respectively, with 9 bases between them. CDR1 and CDR2 (germline): LNHDA, SQIVND (reference sequence). CDR3 length equals 14 residues. CDR3 in amino acids: CASSPRGYNSPLHF. In DNA, the CDR3 is TGTGCCAGTAGTCCCCGCGGATATAATTCACCCCTCCACTTT.

The V call is TRBV19, the J call TRBJ1-2, with TRBD1 matching 9 bases. V dropped 5 bases and J dropped 5; count of bases not matched to a gene: 9. The length of the CDR3 is 15 residues. The germline V gene has CDR1 LNHDA and CDR2 SQIVND (reference sequence). CDR3 protein: CASSAPDRGAYGYTF. DNA of the CDR3: TGTGCCAGTAGTGCCCCGGACAGGGGAGCGTATGGCTACACCTTC.

The chain carries TRBV10-3 and TRBJ1-2, with D hard to call. Per germline, CDR1 ENHRY and CDR2 SYGVKD. The CDR3 consists of 14 residues. Trimming took off 4 bases at V and 2 bases at J, with 11 bases between the two ends. The CDR3 loop reads CAISGATYNYGYTF. DNA for the CDR3: TGTGCCATCAGTGGGGCGACCTACAACTATGGCTACACCTTC.

The sample holds one count of this clone. The V and J genes are TRBV2 and TRBJ1-5; the D gene is possibly TRBD1 (6 bases). Germline CDR1 SNHLY, CDR2 FYNNEI. The ends were cut back, 4 bases at V and 5 bases at J, with 15 bases in the middle. CDR3 size: 15 residues. The CDR3 loop reads CASSAETGNHQPQHF. Here the CDR3 DNA reads TGTGCCAGCAGTGCTGAGACAGGCAATCATCAGCCCCAGCATTTT.

The chain carries TRBV15 and TRBJ2-3, with 9 bases matching TRBD2. Germline CDR1 reads LNHNV; CDR2 reads YYDKDF (reference sequence). Germline trimming cut 3 bases from V and 1 base from J; bases unmatched to any gene: 5. CDR3 length: 16 amino acids. For the CDR3, the DNA is TGTGCCACCAGCAGCCTACAGCGGGGGGGCACAGATACGCAGTATTTT. The encoded protein is CATSSLQRGGTDTQYF.

The V and J genes are TRBV5-1 and TRBJ2-5; the D gene is possibly TRBD2 (7 bases). CDR3 length: 14 residues. Germline V gene data show CDR1 as SGHRS and CDR2 as YFSETQ. V lost 0 bases and J 4 bases, leaving 10 bases between the germline ends. This chain's CDR3 is CASSLEGGGETQYF. CDR3 sequence (DNA): TGCGCCAGCAGCTTGGAGGGGGGGGGAGAGACCCAGTACTTC.

This clone has just one count. The V and J genes are TRBV6-5 and TRBJ2-3; 11 positions match TRBD2. V gave up 2 bases and J gave up 4 bases; unmatched junction bases: 2. This CDR3 has 15 residues. CDR1 and CDR2 (germline): MNHEY, SVGAGI. Written as DNA, the CDR3 is TGTGCCAGCAGTTACGTGACTAGCGGGGCAGATACGCAGTATTTT. As protein: CASSYVTSGADTQYF.

The V gene is TRBV10-3, the J gene TRBJ1-4, with D possibly TRBD1 on 6 matching bases. Germline loops: CDR1 ENHRY, CDR2 SYGVKD. The CDR3 consists of 12 residues. V was shortened by 2 bases and J by 11 bases, with 9 bases between the two germline ends. The CDR3 DNA is TGTGCCATCAGTGAGGGACAGACCAAACTGTTTTTT. Translation gives CAISEGQTKLFF.

The V call is TRBV10-3, the J call TRBJ2-7; D might be TRBD1 (6 bases). The CDR3 is made up of 14 amino acids. Between the trimmed V and J ends, which lost 6 bases and 2 bases, there was a span of 14 bases. Germline V gives CDR1 ENHRY, CDR2 SYGVKD. CDR3 loop: CAIRGTLTTYEQYF. The CDR3 region has the DNA TGTGCCATCAGGGGGACACTTACCACCTACGAGCAGTACTTC.

The V call is TRBV5-8, the J call TRBJ2-4; D might be TRBD2 (6 bases). Germline values: CDR1 SGHTS, CDR2 YDEGEE. The CDR3 sequence is 13 residues long. V lost 7 bases, J lost 4 bases, and 12 bases lay in between. This CDR3 is CASAGTRKNIQYF. In DNA, the CDR3 is TGTGCCAGCGCCGGGACTCGAAAAAACATTCAGTACTTC.

The rearrangement links TRBV7-2 to TRBJ2-3, with D hard to call. V dropped 4 bases and J dropped 3 bases, with 11 bases sitting between them. The CDR3 spans 14 residues. Looked up from germline, CDR1 is SGHTA and CDR2 is FQGNSA. CDR3 nucleotides: TGTGCCAGCAGCTCCTCCGCCAGTACAGATACGCAGTATTTT. As protein: CASSSSASTDTQYF.

V usage is TRBV4-1 and J usage is TRBJ2-5, with TRBD2 matching 7 bases. J gave up 4 bases and V 0 bases, and 8 bases lay outside the gene matches. Germline CDR1 MGHRA, CDR2 YSYEKL. This CDR3 is built from 16 residues. CDR3 sequence: CASSQDYGLVRETQYF. In DNA, the CDR3 is TGCGCCAGCAGCCAAGACTACGGACTAGTTCGAGAGACCCAGTACTTC.

This clone came up a few times. The chain has TRBV6-1 and TRBJ1-2; 9 nucleotides match TRBD1. Germline CDR1 reads MNHNS; CDR2 reads SASEGT. The CDR3 totals 12 residues. J was trimmed by 8 bases and V by 6 bases; bases with no gene match: 4. The CDR3 sequence: CASSRTGDGYTF. The CDR3 DNA follows: TGTGCCAGCAGCCGGACAGGGGACGGCTACACCTTC.

The V call is TRBV6-1, the J call TRBJ1-2; TRBD1 matches at 8 bases. Germline V gene sequence: CDR1 MNHNS, CDR2 SASEGT. This CDR3 comprises 13 residues. The junction had 7 bases not matched to a gene; V was cut back by 6 bases and J by 7 bases. CDR3 region: CASRTGANCGYTF. The CDR3 DNA is TGTGCCAGCAGGACAGGGGCAAATTGTGGCTACACCTTC.

V usage is TRBV5-1 and J usage is TRBJ2-3; D might be TRBD2 (6 bases). The CDR3 is 15 residues long. Germline V lookup: CDR1 SGHRS, CDR2 YFSETQ. Deletions cut 6 bases from V and 6 bases from J, with 20 bases between. CDR3 sequence reads: CASTQGRGGRDTQYF. The CDR3 DNA follows: TGCGCCAGCACCCAAGGGCGGGGTGGAAGGGATACGCAGTATTTT.

The chain is built from TRBV2 and TRBJ2-1, with D perhaps matching TRBD1 (8 bases). The CDR3 contains 15 residues. V gave up 5 bases and J gave up 12 bases, with 23 bases separating them. Germline V lookup: CDR1 SNHLY, CDR2 FYNNEI. The chain's CDR3 is CASSLDREGGSGQFF. CDR3 sequence (DNA): TGTGCCAGCAGTTTGGACAGGGAGGGAGGGTCGGGGCAGTTCTTC.

This clone appeared a single time. The chain uses TRBV12-5 and TRBJ2-7, with a tentative D call TRBD2 (6 bases). The CDR3 extends over 13 amino acids. The germline CDR1 and CDR2 sequences are LGHNT and FRNRAP. Trimming took off 3 bases at V and 1 base at J, with 7 bases between the two ends. The CDR3 loop is CASGFGGSYEQYF. The CDR3 region has the DNA TGTGCTAGTGGTTTCGGGGGATCCTACGAGCAGTACTTC.